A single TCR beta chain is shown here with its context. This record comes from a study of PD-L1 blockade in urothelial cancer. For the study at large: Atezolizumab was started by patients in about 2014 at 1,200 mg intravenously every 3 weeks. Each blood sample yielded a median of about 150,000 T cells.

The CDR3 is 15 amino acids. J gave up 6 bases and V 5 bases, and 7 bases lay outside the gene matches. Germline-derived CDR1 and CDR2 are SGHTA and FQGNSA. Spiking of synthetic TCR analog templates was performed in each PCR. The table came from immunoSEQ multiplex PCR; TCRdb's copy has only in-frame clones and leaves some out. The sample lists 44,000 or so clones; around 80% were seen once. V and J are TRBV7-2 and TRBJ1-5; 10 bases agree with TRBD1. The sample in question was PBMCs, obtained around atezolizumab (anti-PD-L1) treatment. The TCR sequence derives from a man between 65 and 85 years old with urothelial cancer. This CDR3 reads CASSTGTGVFQPQHF. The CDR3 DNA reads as TGTGCCAGCAGCACAGGGACAGGGGTTTTTCAGCCCCAGCATTTT.